The 21 T cell receptor beta chains below were found in one sample sequenced in a study of OX40 agonist ivuxolimab in advanced cancers. Repertoires were generated with immunoSEQ multiplex PCR, while TCRdb's copy carries only in-frame clones and drops some. The profile shows tens of thousands of clones, 75% to 90% of them singletons. Sample: CD4+ or CD8+ T cells sorted from blood, taken in a trial of the OX40 agonist ivuxolimab. The receptors were sampled from an adult with an advanced solid tumor such as melanoma, head and neck, liver or kidney cancer.

The rearrangement links TRBV6-6 to TRBJ1-1; D remains ambiguous. The CDR3 consists of 13 residues. CDR1 and CDR2 (germline): MNHNY, SVGAGI (reference sequence). The ends were cut back, 0 bases at V and 3 bases at J, with 5 bases in the middle. The CDR3, as DNA: TGTGCCAGCAGTTACTCGGCGGACACTGAAGCTTTCTTT. Encoded protein: CASSYSADTEAFF.

The rearrangement joins TRBV29-1 to TRBJ2-7; D is possibly TRBD2 (6 bases). Trimming took 4 bases from V and 4 from J, leaving 23 bases between them. Germline V CDR1 and CDR2: SQVTM, ANQGSEA. This CDR3 has 16 residues. The CDR3 DNA reads TGCAGCGTTGTGGGTGTTATCGGGGGTACTGGATACGAGCAGTACTTC. Protein sequence: CSVVGVIGGTGYEQYF.

This chain uses TRBV29-1 with TRBJ2-2; D remains ambiguous. Germline CDR1 is SQVTM and CDR2 is ANQGSEA. The CDR3 length is 12 residues. V lost 1 base and J lost 7, with 7 bases in between. In DNA form, the CDR3 reads TGCAGCGTTGAAGGGAACCGCGGGGAGCTGTTTTTT. Protein product: CSVEGNRGELFF.

V and J are TRBV6-5 and TRBJ2-4; D gene uncertain. V shed 5 bases and J shed 8 bases, with 13 bases lying between them. Per germline, CDR1 MNHEY and CDR2 SVGAGI. The CDR3 contains 13 residues. CDR3 nucleotides: TGTGCCAGCAGTACCTATCAACGGGACATTCAGTACTTC. Translating it yields CASSTYQRDIQYF.

The chain has TRBV12-5 and TRBJ2-3; unclear D gene. The CDR3 has 15 residues. Trimming cost V 4 bases and J 3 bases, with 14 bases left between them. Germline-derived CDR1 and CDR2 are LGHNT and FRNRAP. CDR3 bases: TGTGCTAGTGGTTGGGCTAGTCAAGGGACAGATACGCAGTATTTT. This codes for CASGWASQGTDTQYF. The variable domain in full, with the rest retrieved from reference TRBV12-5 and TRBJ2-3, is DARVTQTPRHKVTEMGQEVTMRCQPILGHNTVFWYRQTMMQGLELLAYFRNRAPLDDSGMPKDRFSAEMPDATLATLKIQPSEPRDSAVYFCASGWASQGTDTQYFGPGTRLTVL.

V and J are TRBV6-5 and TRBJ2-3; D is ambiguous. With 6 bases removed from V and 1 base from J, the gap between germline ends came to 5 bases. The germline V gene encodes CDR1 MNHEY and CDR2 SVGAGI. The CDR3 is made up of 12 amino acids. The CDR3 here is CASSLGTDTQYF. Here the CDR3 DNA reads TGTGCCAGCAGCCTGGGCACAGATACGCAGTATTTT.

The chain is built from TRBV5-6 and TRBJ2-7, with 7 bases matching TRBD2. Germline-derived CDR1 and CDR2 are SGHDT and YYEEEE. The CDR3 is made up of 14 amino acids. V was pared by 0 bases and J by 2 bases, with 2 bases of the junction left unmatched. The CDR3 DNA sequence: TGTGCCAGCAGCTTGGGCGGGAGTACCTACGAGCAGTACTTC. It encodes CASSLGGSTYEQYF. Variable domain in full (rest from reference TRBV5-6 and TRBJ2-7): DAGVTQSPTHLIKTRGQQVTLRCSPKSGHDTVSWYQQALGQGPQFIFQYYEEEERQRGNFPDRFSGHQFPNYSSELNVNALLLGDSALYLCASSLGGSTYEQYFGPGTRLTVT.

The rearrangement links TRBV27 to TRBJ2-1, with D uncertain. This CDR3 comprises 13 residues. The V gene lost 2 bases and the J gene lost 4 bases, with 6 bases spanning the gap. Germline-derived CDR1 and CDR2 are MNHEY and SMNVEV (reference sequence). CDR3 DNA: TGTGCCAGCAGTTTAGGTGAATACAATGAGCAGTTCTTC. Translated, it gives CASSLGEYNEQFF.

The J gene is TRBJ2-7, the V gene TRBV4-1; D is undetermined. The CDR3 consists of 13 residues. The ends were cut back, 3 bases at V and 2 bases at J, with 8 bases in the middle. The V gene's germline CDR1 is MGHRA and CDR2 YSYEKL. The CDR3 nucleotides are TGCGCCAGCAGCCACCCTCAAACCTACGAGCAGTACTTC. Residues: CASSHPQTYEQYF.

This chain connects TRBV11-3 to TRBJ2-3; D gene ambiguous. This CDR3 has 13 amino acids. CDR1 and CDR2 (germline): SGHNT, YENEEA. Trimming pared 4 bases from V and 2 bases from J, leaving 7 bases between. This chain's CDR3 is CASSSGTTDTQYF. The CDR3 DNA follows: TGTGCCAGCAGCTCCGGAACCACAGATACGCAGTATTTT.

V usage is TRBV5-4 and J usage is TRBJ2-3; D is ambiguous. Germline V gives CDR1 SGHNT, CDR2 YYREEE (reference sequence). This CDR3 comprises 12 residues. V was trimmed by 2 bases and J by 4 bases, leaving 5 bases between them. This chain's CDR3 is CASSFVADTQYF. The DNA for the CDR3 is TGTGCCAGCAGCTTTGTCGCAGATACGCAGTATTTT.

The table lists this clone with many counts. J is TRBJ2-7 and V is TRBV9; D tentatively reads TRBD1 or TRBD2 (6 bases each). From germline, CDR1 is SGDLS and CDR2 YYNGEE. Between the trimmed V and J ends, which lost 3 bases and 0 bases, there was a span of 10 bases. The CDR3 is made up of 14 amino acids. CDR3 protein: CASSAGASSYEQYF. In DNA, the CDR3 is TGTGCCAGCAGCGCGGGGGCCTCCTCCTACGAGCAGTACTTC.

V is TRBV19 and J is TRBJ2-1; TRBD2 is a possible D gene (6 bases). CDR1 is LNHDA and CDR2 is SQIVND in the germline V gene (reference sequence). The CDR3 is 17 amino acids. The V end was cut by 4 bases, the J end by 0 bases, with 16 bases between. The CDR3 nucleotides are TGTGCCAGTAGTAACCTACCTAGCGCGAGCTCCTACAATGAGCAGTTCTTC. Translating gives CASSNLPSASSYNEQFF.

The V gene is TRBV6-6, the J gene TRBJ2-3; 11 nucleotides align to TRBD2. J gave up 2 bases and V 6 bases, and 7 bases lay outside the gene matches. Germline lookup yields CDR1 MNHNY and CDR2 SVGAGI (reference sequence). The CDR3 has 16 amino acids. CDR3: CASRQRLAGNTDTQYF. In nucleotides, the CDR3 is TGTGCCAGCAGGCAACGACTAGCGGGGAACACAGATACGCAGTATTTT.

The chain recombines TRBV9 with TRBJ2-2; D may correspond to TRBD1 or TRBD2 (5 bases each). CDR3 length: 12 residues. CDR1 and CDR2 from the germline V gene are SGDLS and YYNGEE. The V end was cut by 3 bases, the J end by 10 bases, with 10 bases between. The CDR3 DNA reads TGTGCCAGCAGCGGGGACCGGGTGGAGCTGTTTTTT. This encodes CASSGDRVELFF.

V and J are TRBV19 and TRBJ2-2, with D perhaps TRBD1 (7 bases). The V end lost 9 bases, the J end lost 3 bases, and 17 bases lay between the germline ends. The CDR3 totals 15 residues. Germline-derived CDR1 and CDR2 are LNHDA and SQIVND (reference sequence). CDR3 bases: TGTGCCAGCGTCGGAGGGGGCAGCTACACCGGGGAGCTGTTTTTT. Its translation: CASVGGGSYTGELFF.

The gene calls are TRBV28 and TRBJ1-4, with 8 bases aligning to TRBD1. Germline V gene lookup returns CDR1 MDHEN and CDR2 SYDVKM. The CDR3 consists of 15 residues. The V segment lost 5 bases and the J segment 10 bases; nucleotides outside the gene matches: 12. In nucleotides, the CDR3 is TGTGCCAGCAGTCCCCCGACAGGGGAGAGTGGAAAACTGTTTTTT. It codes for CASSPPTGESGKLFF. The whole variable domain, remainder taken from reference TRBV28 and TRBJ1-4, is DVKVTQSSRYLVKRTGEKVFLECVQDMDHENMFWYRQDPGLGLRLIYFSYDVKMKEKGDIPEGYSVSREKKERFSLILESASTNQTSMYLCASSPPTGESGKLFFGSGTQLSVL.

The chain employs TRBV5-1 and TRBJ2-1, with TRBD1 matching over 9 bases. CDR1 and CDR2 (germline): SGHRS, YFSETQ. The ends lost 2 bases at V and 8 bases at J; junction bases unmatched: 8. The CDR3 extends over 15 amino acids. CDR3 sequence: CASSFRQGVQHEQFF. The CDR3, as DNA: TGCGCCAGCAGCTTTAGACAGGGGGTTCAACATGAGCAGTTCTTC.

This clone was counted a few times. This sequence joins TRBV7-8 and TRBJ1-5, with 10 bases identical to TRBD1. V lost 5 bases and J lost 5; bases outside the gene matches: 9. Germline lookup yields CDR1 SGHVS and CDR2 FQNEAQ. The CDR3 spans 16 residues. Here the CDR3 DNA reads TGTGCCAGCAGCCCCTGGACAGGGGGTTTGCATCAGCCCCAGCATTTT. Its translation is CASSPWTGGLHQPQHF.

The rearrangement links TRBV27 to TRBJ1-1, with D uncertain. V was trimmed by 2 bases and J by 1 base, leaving 5 bases between them. This CDR3 is 13 amino acids long. Germline assignment: CDR1 MNHEY and CDR2 SMNVEV (reference sequence). For the CDR3, the DNA is TGTGCCAGCAGTTTAGCCAGGAACACTGAAGCTTTCTTT. It encodes CASSLARNTEAFF.

The chain combines TRBV19 with TRBJ2-5, with 7 nucleotides matching TRBD2. Trimming at V came to 6 bases and at J to 11 bases, leaving 6 bases not matched to a gene. CDR1 is LNHDA, CDR2 SQIVND, per germline (reference sequence). The CDR3 runs 11 residues. In nucleotides, the CDR3 is TGTGCCAGTAGATCCGGGGAGGGACAGTACTTC. Encoded protein: CASRSGEGQYF.